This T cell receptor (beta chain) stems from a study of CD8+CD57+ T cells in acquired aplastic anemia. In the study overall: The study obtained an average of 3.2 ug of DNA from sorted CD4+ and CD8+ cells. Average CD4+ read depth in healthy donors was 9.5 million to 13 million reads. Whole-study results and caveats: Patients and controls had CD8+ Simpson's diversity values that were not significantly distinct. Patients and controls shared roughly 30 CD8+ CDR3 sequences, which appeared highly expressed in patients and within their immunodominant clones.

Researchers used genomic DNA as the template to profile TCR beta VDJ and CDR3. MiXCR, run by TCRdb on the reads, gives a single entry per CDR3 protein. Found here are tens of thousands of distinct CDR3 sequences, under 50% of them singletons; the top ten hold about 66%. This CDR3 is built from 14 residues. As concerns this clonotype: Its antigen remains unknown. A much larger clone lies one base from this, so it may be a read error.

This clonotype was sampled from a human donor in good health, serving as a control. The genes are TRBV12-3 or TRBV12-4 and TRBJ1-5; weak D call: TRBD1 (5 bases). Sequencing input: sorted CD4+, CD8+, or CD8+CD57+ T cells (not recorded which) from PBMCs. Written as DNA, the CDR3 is TGTGCCAGCAGTTTAAGGCAGGGCAATCACCCCCAGCATTTT. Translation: CASSLRQGNHPQHF.